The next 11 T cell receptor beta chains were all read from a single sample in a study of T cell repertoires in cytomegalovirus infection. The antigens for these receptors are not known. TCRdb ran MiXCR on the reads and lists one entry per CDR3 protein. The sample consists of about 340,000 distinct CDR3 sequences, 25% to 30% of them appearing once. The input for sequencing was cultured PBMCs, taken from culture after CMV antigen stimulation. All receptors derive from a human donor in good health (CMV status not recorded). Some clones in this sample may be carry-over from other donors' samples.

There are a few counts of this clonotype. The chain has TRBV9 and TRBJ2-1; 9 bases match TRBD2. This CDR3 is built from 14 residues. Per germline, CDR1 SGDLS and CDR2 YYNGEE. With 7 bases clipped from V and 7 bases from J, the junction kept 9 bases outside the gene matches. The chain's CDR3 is CASGGRAEWNEQFF. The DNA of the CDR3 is TGTGCCAGCGGCGGGAGGGCCGAGTGGAATGAGCAGTTCTTC.

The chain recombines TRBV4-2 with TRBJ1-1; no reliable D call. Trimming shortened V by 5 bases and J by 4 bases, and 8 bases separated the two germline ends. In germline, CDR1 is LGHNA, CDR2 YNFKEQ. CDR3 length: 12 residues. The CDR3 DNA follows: TGTGCCAGCAGCAAACCCAGCACTGAAGCTTTCTTT. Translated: CASSKPSTEAFF.

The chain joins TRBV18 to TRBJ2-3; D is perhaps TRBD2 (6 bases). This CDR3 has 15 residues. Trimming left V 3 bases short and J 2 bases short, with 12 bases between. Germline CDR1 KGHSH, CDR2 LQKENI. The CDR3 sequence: CASSPEGLHTDTQYF. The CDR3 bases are TGTGCCAGCTCACCGGAAGGACTACACACAGATACGCAGTATTTT.

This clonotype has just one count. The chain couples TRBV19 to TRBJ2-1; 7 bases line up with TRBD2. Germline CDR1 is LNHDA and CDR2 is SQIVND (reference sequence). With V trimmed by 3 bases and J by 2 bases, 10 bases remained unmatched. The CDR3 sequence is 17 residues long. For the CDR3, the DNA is TGTGCCAGTAGTATTGTCGGCGGGAGAACTACCTACAATGAGCAGTTCTTC. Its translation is CASSIVGGRTTYNEQFF.

For the CDR3, the DNA is TGTGCCAGCAGTTCTAGCGTCGGGGAGCAGTTCTTC. Amino acid sequence: CASSSSVGEQFF. The V and J genes are TRBV28 and TRBJ2-1; the D gene is possibly TRBD2 (6 bases). CDR3 size: 12 residues. Germline V gene lookup returns CDR1 MDHEN and CDR2 SYDVKM. Trimming cost V 4 bases and J 10 bases, with 11 bases left between them.

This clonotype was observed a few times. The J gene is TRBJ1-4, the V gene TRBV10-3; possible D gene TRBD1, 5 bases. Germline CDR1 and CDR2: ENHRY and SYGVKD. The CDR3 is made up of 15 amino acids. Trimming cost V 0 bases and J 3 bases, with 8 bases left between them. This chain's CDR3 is CAISESGVSNEKLFF. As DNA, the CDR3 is TGTGCCATCAGTGAGTCAGGGGTGTCTAATGAAAAACTGTTTTTT.

CDR3 sequence (DNA): TGTGCCAGCAGCCCGATACAGGGAGCCCTCTCTGGGGCCAACGTCCTGACTTTC. Translating it yields CASSPIQGALSGANVLTF. The chain is built from TRBV3-1 and TRBJ2-6, with D maybe TRBD1 (6 bases). The germline gives CDR1 LGHDT, CDR2 YNNKEL (reference sequence). V was cut by 4 bases and J by 0 bases, with 16 bases left in between. CDR3 length: 18 amino acids.

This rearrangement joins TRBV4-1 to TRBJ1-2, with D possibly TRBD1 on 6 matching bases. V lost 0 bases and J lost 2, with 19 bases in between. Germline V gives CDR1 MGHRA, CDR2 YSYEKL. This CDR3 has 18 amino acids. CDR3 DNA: TGCGCCAGCAGCCAAGAGGGGGACACCTACTTTACCAACTATGGCTACACCTTC. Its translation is CASSQEGDTYFTNYGYTF.

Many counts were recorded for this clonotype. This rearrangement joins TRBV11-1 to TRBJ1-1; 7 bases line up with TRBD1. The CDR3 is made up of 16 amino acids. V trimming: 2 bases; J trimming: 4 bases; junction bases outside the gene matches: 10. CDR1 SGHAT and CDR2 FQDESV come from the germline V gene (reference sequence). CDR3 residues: CASSLWGPRGSTEAFF. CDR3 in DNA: TGTGCCAGCAGCTTATGGGGGCCCAGGGGGTCCACTGAAGCTTTCTTT. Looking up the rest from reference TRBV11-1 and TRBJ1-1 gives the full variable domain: EAEVAQSPRYKITEKSQAVAFWCDPISGHATLYWYRQILGQGPELLVQFQDESVVDDSQLPKDRFSAERLKGVDSTLKIQPAELGDSAMYLCASSLWGPRGSTEAFFGQGTRLTVV.

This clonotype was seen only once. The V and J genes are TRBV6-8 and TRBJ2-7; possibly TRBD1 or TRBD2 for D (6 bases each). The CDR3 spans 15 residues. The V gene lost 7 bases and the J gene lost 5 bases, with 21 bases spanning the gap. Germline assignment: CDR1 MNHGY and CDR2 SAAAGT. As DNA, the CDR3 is TGTGCCAGCATGGAACGGGGGCGAGGGTATCACGAGCAGTACTTC. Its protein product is CASMERGRGYHEQYF.

The CDR3, as DNA: TGTGCCAGCAGCCTAACAGGGTGGACGGGCAATCAGCCCCAGCATTTT. It encodes CASSLTGWTGNQPQHF. The chain joins TRBV7-8 to TRBJ1-5; a weak D match, TRBD1 (6 bases). The V end was cut by 5 bases, the J end by 2 bases, with 16 bases between. Germline V lookup: CDR1 SGHVS, CDR2 FQNEAQ. There are 16 residues in the CDR3.